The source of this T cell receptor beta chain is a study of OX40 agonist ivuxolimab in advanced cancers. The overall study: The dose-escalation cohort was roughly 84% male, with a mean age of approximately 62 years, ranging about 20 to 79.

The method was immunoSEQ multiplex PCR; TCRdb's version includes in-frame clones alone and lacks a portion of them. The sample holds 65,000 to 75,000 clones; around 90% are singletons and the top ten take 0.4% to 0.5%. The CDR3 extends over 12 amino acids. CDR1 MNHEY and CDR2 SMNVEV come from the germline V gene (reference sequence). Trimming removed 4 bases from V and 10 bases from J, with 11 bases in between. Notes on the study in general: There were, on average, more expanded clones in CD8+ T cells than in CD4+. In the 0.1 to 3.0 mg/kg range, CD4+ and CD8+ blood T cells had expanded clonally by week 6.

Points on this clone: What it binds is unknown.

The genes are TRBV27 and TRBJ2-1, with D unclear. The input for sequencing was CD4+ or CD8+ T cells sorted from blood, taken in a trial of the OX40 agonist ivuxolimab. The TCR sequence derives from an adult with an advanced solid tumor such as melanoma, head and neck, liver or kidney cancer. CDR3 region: CASSSTHTEQFF. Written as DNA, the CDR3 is TGTGCCAGCAGTTCCACCCACACGGAGCAGTTCTTC.